Following are 23 T cell receptor beta chains from one sample sequenced in a study of shared clonotypes between healthy human individuals. Produced via immunoSEQ multiplex PCR; TCRdb's table is partial and in-frame only. The profile shows 800,000 to 950,000 clones, around 96% of them singletons. CD45RO-negative, CCR7-selected cells formed the naive CD8 fraction, which excluded terminally differentiated effector memory CD45RA+ cells. The sequenced sample consisted of naive CD8+ T cells sorted from blood. These receptors came from a young man in good health.

This chain joins TRBV19 and TRBJ2-1, with 7 bases aligning to TRBD2. Germline V gene lookup returns CDR1 LNHDA and CDR2 SQIVND (reference sequence). The CDR3 is made up of 14 amino acids. The junction had 8 bases not matched to a gene; V was cut back by 5 bases and J by 7 bases. CDR3 in DNA: TGTGCCAGTAGTGCCGACTGGGGAGGGAATGAGCAGTTCTTC. Protein: CASSADWGGNEQFF.

This clone appeared once. The rearrangement uses TRBV19 and TRBJ2-7; D uncertain. The CDR3 covers 14 residues. Trimming pared 5 bases from V and 2 bases from J, leaving 13 bases between. The germline V gene has CDR1 LNHDA and CDR2 SQIVND (reference sequence). The CDR3 here is CASSFRAATYEQYF. In nucleotides, the CDR3 is TGTGCCAGTAGTTTTCGGGCGGCGACCTACGAGCAGTACTTC.

The chain has TRBV7-6 and TRBJ2-7; D is possibly TRBD2 (7 bases). Trimming pared 5 bases from V and 2 bases from J, leaving 10 bases between. There are 13 residues in the CDR3. CDR1 and CDR2 from the germline V gene are SGHVS and FNYEAQ. The CDR3: CASSGGGAYEQYF. The CDR3 DNA sequence: TGTGCCAGCAGCGGAGGGGGGGCCTACGAGCAGTACTTC. The variable domain in full, completed from reference TRBV7-6 and TRBJ2-7, reads GAGVSQSPRYKVTKRGQDVALRCDPISGHVSLYWYRQALGQGPEFLTYFNYEAQQDKSGLPNDRFSAERPEGSISTLTIQRTEQRDSAMYRCASSGGGAYEQYFGPGTRLTVT.

The chain uses TRBV7-7 and TRBJ2-7, with 12 nucleotides matching TRBD2. Germline CDR1 SSHAT, CDR2 FNYEAQ (reference sequence). This CDR3 comprises 14 residues. J lost 6 bases, V lost 5 bases, and 5 bases had no gene match. CDR3 residues: CASSTGTSGSEQYF. The CDR3 DNA reads as TGTGCCAGCAGCACCGGGACTAGCGGGTCCGAGCAGTACTTC.

The genes are TRBV19 and TRBJ2-5; 12 positions agree with TRBD2. V dropped 5 bases and J dropped 0; count of bases not matched to a gene: 13. Per germline, CDR1 LNHDA and CDR2 SQIVND (reference sequence). The CDR3 spans 19 residues. CDR3 loop: CASSPEVGLAGGNQETQYF. CDR3 coding DNA: TGTGCCAGTAGTCCAGAGGTAGGGCTAGCGGGAGGGAACCAAGAGACCCAGTACTTC.

The chain carries TRBV6-4 and TRBJ2-1, with TRBD2 identical over 8 bases. CDR3 size: 16 residues. V was pared by 0 bases and J by 4 bases, with 5 bases of the junction left unmatched. Germline CDR1 MRHNA, CDR2 SNTAGT. The CDR3 DNA reads TGTGCCAGCAGTGACTCGGAGCGGGGGATATACAATGAGCAGTTCTTC. Translated: CASSDSERGIYNEQFF.

The chain joins TRBV5-1 to TRBJ1-5; tentatively, D is TRBD1 (5 bases). V dropped 0 bases and J dropped 1 base, with 8 bases sitting between them. Germline V gene sequence: CDR1 SGHRS, CDR2 YFSETQ. This CDR3 contains 15 residues. This CDR3 reads CASSLDGASNQPQHF. DNA for the CDR3: TGCGCCAGCAGCTTGGACGGGGCAAGCAATCAGCCCCAGCATTTT.

The chain uses TRBV7-9 and TRBJ2-3; TRBD2 aligns across 8 bases. The ends lost 5 bases at V and 7 bases at J; junction bases unmatched: 8. CDR3 length: 14 amino acids. Germline-derived CDR1 and CDR2 are SEHNR and FQNEAQ (reference sequence). CDR3 DNA: TGTGCCAGCAGCCCGGCGACTAGCGTCAATACGCAGTATTTT. Protein sequence: CASSPATSVNTQYF.

The rearrangement links TRBV2 to TRBJ2-2; 8 bases are a match to TRBD1. With 10 bases clipped from V and 6 bases from J, the junction kept 22 bases outside the gene matches. This CDR3 region has 18 residues. Germline-derived CDR1 and CDR2 are SNHLY and FYNNEI. CDR3 loop: CATLGRDRKNSGAGELFF. In DNA form, the CDR3 reads TGTGCCACCCTCGGCAGGGACAGGAAAAATTCTGGGGCCGGGGAGCTGTTTTTT.

Of note for this clone: The sample carries other DNA sequences with the same CDR3. The chain recombines TRBV6-5 with TRBJ2-7; the D gene is possibly TRBD2 (6 bases). The CDR3 has 14 amino acids. The V gene lost 0 bases and the J gene lost 1 base, with 7 bases spanning the gap. Germline values: CDR1 MNHEY, CDR2 SVGAGI. Here the CDR3 reads CASSYSGTSYEQYF. The CDR3 bases are TGTGCCAGCAGTTACTCAGGGACTTCCTACGAGCAGTACTTC.

Details on this clone: Other DNA sequences in this specimen translate into the identical CDR3. The V and J genes are TRBV27 and TRBJ1-5, with a weak D call TRBD1 (5 bases). The CDR3 totals 13 residues. Germline CDR1 reads MNHEY; CDR2 reads SMNVEV (reference sequence). The germline V and J ends were trimmed by 2 bases and 7 bases, with 9 bases remaining between them. Here the CDR3 DNA reads TGTGCCAGCAGTTTAGCAGGGAACCAGCCCCAGCATTTT. Translating gives CASSLAGNQPQHF.

The chain links TRBV11-3 to TRBJ2-1; tentatively, D is TRBD1 (6 bases). CDR1 is SGHNT, CDR2 YENEEA, per germline. Deletions cut 9 bases from V and 12 bases from J, with 15 bases between. This CDR3 comprises 11 residues. The CDR3 bases are TGTGCCAGGAGAGGAGCGGACAGGCAGTTCTTC. The encoded protein is CARRGADRQFF.

The V and J genes are TRBV29-1 and TRBJ1-1; D gene uncertain. There are 12 residues in the CDR3. Trimming left V 6 bases short and J 0 bases short, with 8 bases between. CDR1 is SQVTM, CDR2 ANQGSEA, per germline. The CDR3 DNA sequence: TGCAGCGTGGGCGGCATGAACACTGAAGCTTTCTTT. Translated, it gives CSVGGMNTEAFF.

About this clone: This sample also contains other DNA sequences that code for the same CDR3. This chain connects TRBV28 to TRBJ1-5; D remains ambiguous. The CDR3 covers 12 residues. Per the germline V gene, CDR1 is MDHEN and CDR2 is SYDVKM. Trimming cost V 3 bases and J 2 bases, with 2 bases left between them. CDR3 bases: TGTGCCAGCAGTTTGGGCAATCAGCCCCAGCATTTT. Its translation is CASSLGNQPQHF.

This clone showed up just once. The CDR3 nucleotides are TGCAGCGTTGCGGACGGGGGAGAAAAACTGTTTTTT. It yields the protein CSVADGGEKLFF. The chain is built from TRBV29-1 and TRBJ1-4; a possible D gene is TRBD1 (5 bases). Trimming took off 4 bases at V and 8 bases at J, with 11 bases between the two ends. CDR1 and CDR2 (germline): SQVTM, ANQGSEA. The CDR3 runs to 12 residues. Looking up the rest from reference TRBV29-1 and TRBJ1-4 gives the full variable domain: SAVISQKPSRDICQRGTSLTIQCQVDSQVTMMFWYRQQPGQSLTLIATANQGSEATYESGFVIDKFPISRPNLTFSTLTVSNMSPEDSSIYLCSVADGGEKLFFGSGTQLSVL.

The chain uses TRBV5-6 and TRBJ2-1, with 10 bases lining up with TRBD2. Germline V lookup: CDR1 SGHDT, CDR2 YYEEEE. Trimming removed 0 bases from V and 8 bases from J; junction bases left unmatched: 8. The CDR3 is made up of 16 amino acids. The CDR3: CASSLVELAGMHEQFF. CDR3 in DNA: TGTGCCAGCAGCTTGGTGGAACTAGCGGGAATGCATGAGCAGTTCTTC.

The chain employs TRBV11-2 and TRBJ2-3; D possibly corresponds to TRBD2 (6 bases). Germline V gene sequence: CDR1 SGHAT, CDR2 FQNNGV. Trimming stripped 5 bases from V and 1 base from J, with 19 bases between. This CDR3 is 17 amino acids long. CDR3 sequence reads: CASSHRGRDSRTDTQYF. CDR3 sequence (DNA): TGTGCCAGCAGCCATCGGGGACGGGACTCCCGCACAGATACGCAGTATTTT.

V and J are TRBV6-5 and TRBJ1-4; perhaps TRBD1 as D (5 bases). Germline V gene data show CDR1 as MNHEY and CDR2 as SVGAGI. The CDR3 has 14 residues. Trimming took 6 bases from V and 8 from J, leaving 16 bases between them. CDR3: CASSRTNIGEKLFF. The CDR3 bases are TGTGCCAGCAGCAGGACAAATATCGGGGAAAAACTGTTTTTT.

This clone came up once. Other DNA sequences of this sample code for an identical CDR3. In nucleotides, the CDR3 is TGCGCCAGCAGCTTGGCCCAGAACTATGGCTACACCTTC. This translates into CASSLAQNYGYTF. The rearrangement joins TRBV5-1 to TRBJ1-2; D gene ambiguous. The V end lost 0 bases, the J end lost 2 bases, and 5 bases lay between the germline ends. The germline V gene has CDR1 SGHRS and CDR2 YFSETQ. CDR3 length equals 13 residues.

The V gene is TRBV6-1, the J gene TRBJ1-1, with D possibly TRBD1 on 5 matching bases. The ends were cut back, 4 bases at V and 3 bases at J, with 15 bases in the middle. Germline V gene data show CDR1 as MNHNS and CDR2 as SASEGT. The CDR3 covers 15 residues. CDR3 protein: CASSASGTAYTEAFF. CDR3 nucleotide sequence: TGTGCCAGCAGTGCCTCCGGGACGGCATACACTGAAGCTTTCTTT.

The chain couples TRBV28 to TRBJ2-2; no clear D gene. The germline gives CDR1 MDHEN, CDR2 SYDVKM. The CDR3 loop spans 13 amino acids. Trimming cost V 2 bases and J 4 bases, with 5 bases left between them. CDR3 protein: CASSLGLTGELFF. The CDR3 DNA follows: TGTGCCAGCAGTTTAGGTCTCACCGGGGAGCTGTTTTTT.

The chain is built from TRBV29-1 and TRBJ2-7; D is unclear. The CDR3 has 13 residues. Germline V CDR1 and CDR2: SQVTM, ANQGSEA. Between the trimmed V and J ends, which lost 0 bases and 3 bases, there was a span of 9 bases. DNA of the CDR3: TGCAGCGTTGAAGATGGCCAGTTCTACGAGCAGTACTTC. Protein: CSVEDGQFYEQYF.

This clone has only one observation. V is TRBV7-6 and J is TRBJ1-4; a possible D gene is TRBD1 (5 bases). CDR1 is SGHVS and CDR2 is FNYEAQ in the germline V gene. V lost 3 bases and J 6 bases, leaving 11 bases between the germline ends. CDR3 length: 14 residues. CDR3 DNA: TGTGCCAGCAGCTTTGGGGGAGGGGATGAAAAACTGTTTTTT. Its protein product is CASSFGGGDEKLFF.